Listed here are 19 T cell receptor beta chains from one sample, sequenced in a study of graft-versus-host responses after intestinal transplantation. The assay was immunoSEQ multiplex PCR, and TCRdb's table has in-frame clones only and misses some. The sample yields some 96,000 clones, more than 80% seen once. This sample comprised PBMCs, obtained roughly 450 days after intestinal transplant. The receptors originated from a human patient who received an intestinal transplant, so some T cells may come from the graft donor.

The chain combines TRBV19 with TRBJ2-7, with 7 bases that match TRBD1. Germline values: CDR1 LNHDA, CDR2 SQIVND (reference sequence). V was pared by 7 bases and J by 5 bases, with 8 bases of the junction left unmatched. The CDR3 covers 13 residues. The CDR3 region has the DNA TGTGCCAGTAAGCGACAGGGCATCGACGAGCAGTACTTC. As protein: CASKRQGIDEQYF.

J is TRBJ1-1 and V is TRBV10-1, with D possibly TRBD1 on 6 matching bases. V was shortened by 6 bases and J by 1 base, with 9 bases between the two germline ends. The CDR3 contains 13 residues. CDR1 and CDR2 (germline): WNHNN, SYGVQD (reference sequence). The CDR3, as DNA: TGCGCCAGCAGAAGGGGACAGAACACTGAAGCTTTCTTT. It encodes CASRRGQNTEAFF.

The genes are TRBV6-5 and TRBJ2-1; D is tentatively TRBD1 or TRBD2 (5 bases each). Germline V lookup: CDR1 MNHEY, CDR2 SVGAGI. Trimming cost V 4 bases and J 6 bases, with 10 bases left between them. The CDR3 has 13 amino acids. This CDR3 is CASSSPGANEQFF. The CDR3 nucleotides read TGTGCCAGCAGTTCCCCCGGGGCCAATGAGCAGTTCTTC.

CDR3 in amino acids: CASSIGRTGRTEAFF. CDR3 nucleotides: TGTGCCAGTAGTATAGGCCGGACAGGGAGGACTGAAGCTTTCTTT. The rearrangement links TRBV19 to TRBJ1-1; 8 nucleotides line up with TRBD1. Germline CDR1 reads LNHDA; CDR2 reads SQIVND (reference sequence). The CDR3 loop spans 15 amino acids. V shed 1 base, J shed 5 bases, and the junction held 6 bases outside the gene matches.

This chain joins TRBV5-6 and TRBJ1-1, with D possibly being TRBD1 (5 bases). The CDR3 runs to 15 residues. V lost 2 bases to trimming and J lost 4 bases, with 15 bases between them. Germline lookup yields CDR1 SGHDT and CDR2 YYEEEE. Here the CDR3 DNA reads TGTGCCAGCAGCTTCGGGGACGTCCTTGGCACTGAAGCTTTCTTT. It codes for CASSFGDVLGTEAFF.

This sequence joins TRBV21-1 and TRBJ2-7; the table's D call of TRBD2 was not tested on the DNA. TRBV21-1 is deemed a pseudogene. This CDR3 contains 15 residues. The CDR3 here is CASSLIPGLAYEQYF. CDR3 in DNA: TGTGCCAGCAGCCTTATACCGGGACTAGCCTACGAGCAGTACTTC.

The chain recombines TRBV4-1 with TRBJ1-2; 9 bases are shared with TRBD1. The CDR3 contains 14 residues. Germline V CDR1 and CDR2: MGHRA, YSYEKL. V dropped 0 bases and J dropped 13; count of bases not matched to a gene: 9. The CDR3 sequence: CASSQDRGDRVFTF. The CDR3 DNA reads as TGCGCCAGCAGCCAAGATCGGGGGGACAGGGTGTTCACCTTC.

The chain recombines TRBV13 with TRBJ2-3; 10 bases align to TRBD1. This CDR3 has 16 amino acids. Per germline, CDR1 PRHDT and CDR2 FYEKMQ (reference sequence). Unmatched junction bases numbered 8, after V lost 5 bases and J lost 3 bases. The CDR3 is CASSDPGQGTTDTQYF. CDR3 coding DNA: TGTGCCAGCAGCGACCCGGGACAGGGGACTACAGATACGCAGTATTTT.

The chain joins TRBV20-1 to TRBJ2-5, with D unclear. Germline lookup yields CDR1 DFQATT and CDR2 SNEGSKA (reference sequence). The CDR3 contains 11 residues. V lost 5 bases, J lost 2 bases, and 6 bases lay in between. The CDR3 loop is CSAGWQETQYF. The DNA of the CDR3 is TGCAGTGCTGGGTGGCAAGAGACCCAGTACTTC.

CDR3 loop: CASSVGPGTSRPDTQYF. Written as DNA, the CDR3 is TGTGCCAGCAGCGTAGGCCCTGGGACTAGCCGGCCAGATACGCAGTATTTT. The rearrangement uses TRBV9 and TRBJ2-3; 9 bases fit TRBD2. The germline V gene encodes CDR1 SGDLS and CDR2 YYNGEE. The junction had 9 bases not matched to a gene; V was cut back by 0 bases and J by 4 bases. The CDR3 has 17 amino acids.

J is TRBJ1-3 and V is TRBV28; possibly TRBD1 for D (5 bases). Trimming pared 3 bases from V and 4 bases from J, leaving 13 bases between. Germline CDR1 reads MDHEN; CDR2 reads SYDVKM. The CDR3 sequence is 15 residues long. The CDR3 is CASSLTGGSGNTIYF. In nucleotides, the CDR3 is TGTGCCAGCAGTTTGACGGGGGGTTCCGGAAACACCATATATTTT. The entire variable domain, with the rest obtained from reference TRBV28 and TRBJ1-3, is as follows: DVKVTQSSRYLVKRTGEKVFLECVQDMDHENMFWYRQDPGLGLRLIYFSYDVKMKEKGDIPEGYSVSREKKERFSLILESASTNQTSMYLCASSLTGGSGNTIYFGEGSWLTVV.

V usage is TRBV5-4 and J usage is TRBJ1-1, with D maybe TRBD1 (6 bases). CDR3 length: 15 residues. V was cut by 3 bases and J by 8 bases, with 20 bases left in between. CDR1 is SGHNT and CDR2 is YYREEE in the germline V gene (reference sequence). CDR3 region: CASSSLTGMVVEAFF. Written as DNA, the CDR3 is TGTGCCAGCAGCTCACTTACAGGGATGGTGGTGGAAGCTTTCTTT.

The gene calls are TRBV7-9 and TRBJ2-7; D assignment may be TRBD1 or TRBD2 (5 bases each). Trimming took 3 bases from V and 1 from J, leaving 10 bases between them. The CDR3 contains 14 residues. Germline CDR1 and CDR2: SEHNR and FQNEAQ (reference sequence). CDR3 bases: TGTGCCAGCAGCTTCCCGGGACGGTCCTACGAGCAGTACTTC. It specifies CASSFPGRSYEQYF.

This clone has just one count. The V and J genes are TRBV5-5 and TRBJ1-1; D is perhaps TRBD1 (6 bases). Trimming pared 4 bases from V and 2 bases from J, leaving 18 bases between. From germline, CDR1 is SGHKS and CDR2 YYEKEE (reference sequence). The CDR3 loop spans 16 amino acids. The CDR3 DNA is TGTGCCAGCAGCCCGAACCATGGGGGGGCAAACACTGAAGCTTTCTTT. It specifies CASSPNHGGANTEAFF.

This chain connects TRBV27 to TRBJ2-7; D ambiguous. The ends were cut back, 5 bases at V and 2 bases at J, with 10 bases in the middle. The CDR3 contains 13 residues. Germline CDR1 reads MNHEY; CDR2 reads SMNVEV (reference sequence). The CDR3, as DNA: TGTGCCAGCAGTCCTGGACGGACCTACGAGCAGTACTTC. Translation gives CASSPGRTYEQYF.

This chain joins TRBV5-8 and TRBJ2-5; D is perhaps TRBD1 (6 bases). CDR1 and CDR2 (germline): SGHTS, YDEGEE. V was shortened by 5 bases and J by 5 bases, with 10 bases between the two germline ends. The CDR3 contains 12 residues. The CDR3 spells CASSVDRETQYF. CDR3 sequence (DNA): TGTGCCAGCAGTGTAGACAGGGAGACCCAGTACTTC.

The chain links TRBV6-5 to TRBJ1-2, with a weak D call TRBD1 (6 bases). The V and J ends lost 7 bases and 8 bases respectively, with 20 bases between them. Germline-derived CDR1 and CDR2 are MNHEY and SVGAGI. This CDR3 is built from 14 residues. The CDR3 region has the DNA TGTGCCAGCACCCCACAGGGACAAAATCGGGGCTACACCTTC. Encoded protein: CASTPQGQNRGYTF.

The chain combines TRBV7-6 with TRBJ1-2; D is ambiguous. V shed 5 bases and J shed 5 bases, with 15 bases lying between them. The CDR3 extends over 14 amino acids. The germline V gene has CDR1 SGHVS and CDR2 FNYEAQ. The CDR3 DNA is TGTGCCAGCAGCGATCCGGGAGGAGGGTATGGCTACACCTTC. As protein: CASSDPGGGYGYTF.

Here the CDR3 DNA reads TGTGCCAGCAGCGCGAGGGGGGGCGGCAGCACAGATACGCAGTATTTT. It specifies CASSARGGGSTDTQYF. The J gene is TRBJ2-3, the V gene TRBV7-3; D possibly corresponds to TRBD2 (7 bases). Trimming took 5 bases from V and 0 from J, leaving 15 bases between them. CDR3 length: 16 amino acids. Germline V gene sequence: CDR1 SGHTA, CDR2 FQGTGA.